The count of the clone carrying this T cell receptor (beta chain) is one. Its matching antigen is unknown. Using immunoSEQ multiplex PCR, the repertoire was profiled, and TCRdb retains in-frame clones only, with some absent. The sample contains about 1 million clones, about 80% of which appear only once. The record originates from a study of shared clonotypes between healthy human individuals. Study-level points and caveats: As a rule, naive subsets had a larger estimated richness than memory subsets.

V was shortened by 1 base and J by 0 bases, with 11 bases between the two germline ends. Germline assignment: CDR1 LGHNA and CDR2 YSLEER. This CDR3 is built from 16 residues. Sequenced material: memory CD4+ T cells sorted from blood. Subset in this sample: CD45RA-negative fraction. This receptor was identified in a man aged 18 to 30 in good health. The rearrangement links TRBV4-3 to TRBJ2-3, with D possibly matching TRBD1 (6 bases). The chain's CDR3 is CASSQGWQGSTDTQYF. Here the CDR3 DNA reads TGCGCCAGCAGCCAAGGCTGGCAGGGGAGCACAGATACGCAGTATTTT.